In this sample, the clone carrying this T cell receptor beta chain turned up once. The data are from a study of cytomegalovirus exposure and HLA in healthy donors. Study-wide context: Membership in the Caucasian-associated ancestry cluster was found for about 84% of nearly 400 genotyped donors.

Germline V gene lookup returns CDR1 KGHSH and CDR2 LQKENI. V lost 0 bases to trimming and J lost 1 base; unmatched junction nucleotides: 3. The CDR3 extends over 15 amino acids. Amplification used 60 Vbeta primers and 13 Jbeta primers. Some clones are missing from TCRdb's copy, which holds only in-frame ones; the method was immunoSEQ multiplex PCR. This sample has some 170,000 clones, with roughly 80% found just once. The chain has TRBV18 and TRBJ2-7, with 7 nucleotides matching TRBD1. The clonotype comes from a woman aged 30 to 39 in good health and CMV-seropositive. Specimen: PBMCs. CDR3 residues: CASSPPMGQSYEQYF. CDR3 DNA sequence: TGTGCCAGCTCACCACCGATGGGACAGTCCTACGAGCAGTACTTC.